The 8 T cell receptor beta chains below come from one sample, sequenced in a study of CD8 T cells in ankylosing spondylitis. TCRdb re-called the 5' RACE reads through MiXCR, storing one row per CDR3 protein. The table records roughly 130,000 distinct CDR3 sequences, roughly an eighth of them present only once. The sequenced sample consisted of blood, either unsorted or a sorted T cell fraction (not recorded which). Receptor source: a female donor with ankylosing spondylitis or in good health (not recorded which).

Ten or more counts support this clonotype. This rearrangement joins TRBV5-1 to TRBJ2-3, with D perhaps TRBD2 (5 bases). The CDR3 consists of 14 residues. Germline V CDR1 and CDR2: SGHRS, YFSETQ. V lost 2 bases to trimming and J lost 5 bases, with 12 bases between them. CDR3 nucleotides: TGCGCCAGCAGCTTAGCGGACCTCGGAGATACGCAGTATTTT. This sequence encodes CASSLADLGDTQYF. The full variable domain, its missing parts supplied by reference TRBV5-1 and TRBJ2-3, is KAGVTQTPRYLIKTRGQQVTLSCSPISGHRSVSWYQQTPGQGLQFLFEYFSETQRNKGNFPGRFSGRQFSNSRSEMNVSTLELGDSALYLCASSLADLGDTQYFGPGTRLTVL.

This clonotype was seen only a few times. The rearrangement links TRBV20-1 to TRBJ2-7; 11 bases line up with TRBD2. The CDR3 covers 14 residues. The V gene end was trimmed by 6 bases and the J gene end by 2 bases; junction bases not matched to a gene: 6. The V gene's germline CDR1 is DFQATT and CDR2 SNEGSKA (reference sequence). In nucleotides, the CDR3 is TGCAGTGCGTCCGGACTAGCGGGTACCTACGAGCAGTACTTC. Its translation is CSASGLAGTYEQYF.

This clonotype appeared a single time. One junction end disagrees with the germline gene, perhaps due to a read error. The chain links TRBV20-1 to TRBJ2-7; tentative D call: TRBD2 (6 bases). CDR1 DFQATT and CDR2 SNEGSKA come from the germline V gene (reference sequence). The CDR3 covers 15 residues. In nucleotides, the CDR3 is TGCTGTGCTTTACCTAGGGACTCCGACCTCTACGAGCAGTACTTC. It encodes CCALPRDSDLYEQYF.

Only a few counts were recorded for this clonotype. This rearrangement joins TRBV2 to TRBJ2-1, with TRBD1 matching over 7 bases. The CDR3 has 15 residues. CDR1 and CDR2 from the germline V gene are SNHLY and FYNNEI. After removal of 8 bases from V and 7 bases from J, the junction contained 14 bases not matched to a gene. DNA for the CDR3: TGTGCCAGCGGCCGAGACAGGGCTCGTGCGAATGAGCAGTTCTTC. Its protein is CASGRDRARANEQFF.

This chain connects TRBV5-1 to TRBJ1-6; weak D call: TRBD1 (6 bases). This CDR3 is 13 amino acids long. Germline V lookup: CDR1 SGHRS, CDR2 YFSETQ. V was trimmed by 7 bases and J by 8 bases, leaving 13 bases between them. CDR3 in DNA: TGCGCCAGCGGGGCCGAGGGGGATTCACCCCTCCACTTT. Protein sequence: CASGAEGDSPLHF.

The V call is TRBV6-5, the J call TRBJ2-5; D not resolved. Trimming pared 0 bases from V and 7 bases from J, leaving 18 bases between. Per the germline V gene, CDR1 is MNHEY and CDR2 is SVGAGI. The CDR3 length is 16 residues. Here the CDR3 DNA reads TGTGCCAGCAGTTACTCGGGAACGACCGGATTCGGGACCCAGTACTTC. Protein: CASSYSGTTGFGTQYF.

This clonotype was seen a few times. The chain carries TRBV28 and TRBJ2-1; no clear D. The germline V gene has CDR1 MDHEN and CDR2 SYDVKM. Trimming removed 7 bases at V and 4 bases at J, with 11 bases between. The length of the CDR3 is 13 residues. CDR3 amino acids: CASNEDGYNEQFF. The CDR3 nucleotides are TGTGCCAGCAACGAGGACGGATACAATGAGCAGTTCTTC.

This clonotype was counted a few times. The chain combines TRBV10-3 with TRBJ1-4; possibly TRBD1 for D (6 bases). The CDR3 totals 13 residues. V shed 10 bases and J shed 8 bases, with 17 bases lying between them. CDR1 is ENHRY and CDR2 is SYGVKD in the germline V gene. CDR3: CATAGAMGEKLFF. As DNA, the CDR3 is TGTGCCACCGCAGGGGCAATGGGGGAAAAACTGTTTTTT.